This T cell receptor beta chain was sequenced for a study of shared clonotypes between healthy human individuals. In the case of this clone: At one of its ends the junction is not consistent with the germline gene, which may arise from a read error.

Germline V gene lookup returns CDR1 SSHAT and CDR2 FNYEAQ (reference sequence). The CDR3 loop spans 13 amino acids. Clones were read by immunoSEQ multiplex PCR, and TCRdb kept only the in-frame ones, dropping some. The table has fewer than 1.8 million clones, approximately 98.5% seen once. Sample: naive CD4+ T cells sorted from blood. The subset is: CD45RA+ positively selected. This sequence joins TRBV7-7 and TRBJ2-5; no firm D call. The TCR originated in a man aged 30 to 39 in good health. This CDR3 reads CASSSTNQETQYF. DNA for the CDR3: TGTGCTAGCAGCTCCACAAACCAAGAGACCCAGTACTTC. Full variable domain (remainder filled in from reference TRBV7-7 and TRBJ2-5): GAGVSQSPRYKVTKRGQDVTLRCDPISSHATLYWYQQALGQGPEFLTYFNYEAQPDKSGLPSDRFSAERPEGSISTLTIQRTEQRDSAMYRCASSSTNQETQYFGPGTRLLVL.